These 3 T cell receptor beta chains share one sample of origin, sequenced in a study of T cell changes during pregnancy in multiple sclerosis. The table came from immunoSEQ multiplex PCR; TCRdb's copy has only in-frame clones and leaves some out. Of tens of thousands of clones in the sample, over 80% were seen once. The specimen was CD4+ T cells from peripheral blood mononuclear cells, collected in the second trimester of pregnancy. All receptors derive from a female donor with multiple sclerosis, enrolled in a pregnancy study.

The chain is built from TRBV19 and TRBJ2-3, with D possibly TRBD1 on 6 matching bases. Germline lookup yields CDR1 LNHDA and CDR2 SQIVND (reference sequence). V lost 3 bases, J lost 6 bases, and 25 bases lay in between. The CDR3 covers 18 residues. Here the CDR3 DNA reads TGTGCCAGTAGTATCCGGGTTCGGCAGGGGTCCCCTCGGGATACGCAGTATTTT. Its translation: CASSIRVRQGSPRDTQYF.

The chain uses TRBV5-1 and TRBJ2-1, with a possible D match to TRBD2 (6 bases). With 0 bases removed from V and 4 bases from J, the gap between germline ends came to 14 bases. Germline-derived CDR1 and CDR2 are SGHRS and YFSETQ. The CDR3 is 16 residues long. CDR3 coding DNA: TGCGCCAGCAGCTTGGAAAGCCTAGCGCAGTACAATGAGCAGTTCTTC. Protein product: CASSLESLAQYNEQFF.

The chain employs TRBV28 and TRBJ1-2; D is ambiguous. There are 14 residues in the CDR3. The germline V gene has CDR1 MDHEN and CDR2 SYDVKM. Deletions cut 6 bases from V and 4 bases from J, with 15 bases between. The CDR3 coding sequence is TGTGCCAGCAGCTTCATCGACCGGAGCTATGGCTACACCTTC. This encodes CASSFIDRSYGYTF.